The text below deals with one T cell receptor (beta chain). What this receptor recognizes is not known. Within one base of it there is no much larger clone, and no base qualities were kept. The entry originates in a study of blood T cell repertoires in COVID-19 (dated by TCRdb to the early 2020s). Turning to the overall study: The collaborator samples originated in the United States, Italy and Spain and spanned the acute and convalescent phases of COVID-19. Where HLA class I and class II types were available, the types were taken from metadata supplied by the sample provider, not from assay-based typing. Sample metadata almost always included a de-identified subject ID, COVID-19 status, age in years and sex. The prospective study material was composed of cDNA or gDNA derived from T cells, B-cell-depleted T cells, or PBMCs. Subjects who had been exposed to COVID-19, were actively infected with it, or had recovered from it provided the deeply sampled blood TCRbeta repertoires that made up the dataset. Samples came from the ongoing ImmuneRACE study (first 160 participants) plus 1,254 subjects from 6 global collaborators. A freely available public database, intended as a resource for researchers studying the immune response to SARS-CoV-2, is where the repertoires were released.

TCRbeta CDR3 regions were amplified from genomic DNA using the immunoSEQ Assay, a bias-controlled multiplex PCR. The study's processing was this. Within the assay, amplification of reference gene primers was used to estimate how many nucleated cells each sample contained. To quantify the absolute abundance of each unique TCRbeta CDR3 rearrangement, sequence reads were collapsed and filtered. Productive Simpson clonality was computed per sample as the square root of Simpson's diversity index over productive rearrangements. Not all clones reach the TCRdb copy of this immuneACCESS table, which keeps in-frame sequences only. Checked studies attribute under half of the gap to unresolved V genes and leave the rest unexplained. The V and J calls and clone size were taken over from that table, and D and trimming were inferred from the DNA. For this sample there are some 150,000 clones; around 80% appear just once. Approximately 13% of the sample lies in the top ten.

Deletion took 5 bases off V and 0 bases off J, with a span of 8 bases between the germline ends. CDR1 MNHEY and CDR2 SMNVEV were looked up in the germline V gene (reference sequence). Including cysteine and phenylalanine, the CDR3 has 14 amino acids. Just the 42-base CDR3 DNA is kept, in frame starting at base 1. The study at large found these results: The amount of clinical and demographic metadata varied by source and participant and was provided uncurated.

The collaborating institutions used their own protocols to collect whole blood in K2EDTA tubes. For TCRbeta analysis, collaborators shipped samples in one of three forms: frozen whole blood, isolated PBMCs, or DNA extracted from either of those sample types. The rearrangement combines TRBV27 with TRBJ1-5; no D segment can be confidently identified. This receptor was identified in a man aged 55 to 70 with active or convalescent COVID-19. The specimen was peripheral blood. The DNA reads as follows: TGTGCCAGCAGTCTAAGAGATAGCAATCAGCCCCAGCATTTT. It translates to CASSLRDSNQPQHF.